The clone carrying this T cell receptor beta chain has just a few counts. Its antigen is undetermined. Trimming at V came to 4 bases and at J to 7 bases, leaving 8 bases not matched to a gene. The CDR3 consists of 16 residues. Every donor was a healthy person donating bone marrow. Amplification used 60 Vbeta primers and 13 Jbeta primers. Clones were read by immunoSEQ multiplex PCR, and TCRdb kept only the in-frame ones, dropping some. Here the sample spans 170,000 or so clones, just under 85% being singletons. The data derive from a study of cytomegalovirus exposure and HLA in healthy donors. Study-level points and caveats: In terms of immune exposure information, only CMV serostatus was available. By a later analysis, the bulk of CMV-associated TCR beta chains appeared HLA-restricted. A prior analysis recorded that most TCR beta V segments were productive about 87% or about 30% of the time.

The sample comprised PBMCs. The V gene is TRBV23-1, the J gene TRBJ1-6; 9 nucleotides line up with TRBD1. TRBV23-1 is annotated as an ORF whose role is uncertain. This clonotype originated in a girl aged 5 to 17 in good health and CMV-seropositive. In DNA form, the CDR3 reads TGCGCCAGCAGTCGAGGGACAGGGAATCACAATTCACCCCTCCACTTT. As protein: CASSRGTGNHNSPLHF.